The 27 T cell receptor beta chains in this list originate from one sample, sequenced in a study of OX40 agonist ivuxolimab in advanced cancers. Method: immunoSEQ multiplex PCR; TCRdb's copy keeps in-frame clones and lacks some. The table shows about 82,000 clones, with over 80% occurring only once. This material consisted of CD4+ or CD8+ T cells sorted from blood, taken in a trial of the OX40 agonist ivuxolimab. These receptors were taken from an adult with an advanced solid tumor such as melanoma, head and neck, liver or kidney cancer.

The gene calls are TRBV28 and TRBJ2-7; D not resolved. This CDR3 has 14 amino acids. Germline V CDR1 and CDR2: MDHEN, SYDVKM. The V end lost 2 bases, the J end lost 2 bases, and 10 bases lay between the germline ends. The CDR3 coding sequence is TGTGCCAGCAGTTTACCTCTCAGCGCCTACGAGCAGTACTTC. It encodes CASSLPLSAYEQYF.

This clone was seen only once. The rearrangement joins TRBV7-2 to TRBJ2-1; the D gene is possibly TRBD2 (7 bases). V was trimmed by 1 base and J by 0 bases, leaving 16 bases between them. CDR3 size: 18 residues. Germline lookup yields CDR1 SGHTA and CDR2 FQGNSA. CDR3 sequence reads: CASSLGLGGGSSYNEQFF. For the CDR3, the DNA is TGTGCCAGCAGCTTAGGTCTTGGCGGGGGCAGCTCCTACAATGAGCAGTTCTTC.

The chain carries TRBV7-2 and TRBJ2-5; the D is unclear. The germline V and J ends were trimmed by 0 bases and 5 bases, with 13 bases remaining between them. Per germline, CDR1 SGHTA and CDR2 FQGNSA. The CDR3 loop spans 15 amino acids. The CDR3, as DNA: TGTGCCAGCAGCTTAGCAGGACGGATAGGGGAGACCCAGTACTTC. This gives the protein CASSLAGRIGETQYF.

The chain has TRBV5-1 and TRBJ2-1, with 7 bases fitting TRBD2. J gave up 6 bases and V 9 bases, and 12 bases lay outside the gene matches. Germline V gene sequence: CDR1 SGHRS, CDR2 YFSETQ. This CDR3 is 14 amino acids long. DNA of the CDR3: TGCGCCACCCATCCCGGGGGGTCTGTCAATGAGCAGTTCTTC. Its protein product is CATHPGGSVNEQFF.

CDR3 residues: CASSPGARPSPLHF. DNA of the CDR3: TGTGCCAGCAGCCCTGGGGCCAGGCCGTCACCCCTCCACTTT. The chain joins TRBV11-1 to TRBJ1-6, with D possibly TRBD1 on 5 matching bases. CDR3 length: 14 amino acids. V was cut by 5 bases and J by 10 bases, with 15 bases left in between. CDR1 and CDR2 from the germline V gene are SGHAT and FQDESV (reference sequence). Full variable domain (outside the CDR3, taken from reference TRBV11-1 and TRBJ1-6): EAEVAQSPRYKITEKSQAVAFWCDPISGHATLYWYRQILGQGPELLVQFQDESVVDDSQLPKDRFSAERLKGVDSTLKIQPAELGDSAMYLCASSPGARPSPLHFGNGTRLTVT.

The chain combines TRBV6-5 with TRBJ2-7; no reliable D call. Germline CDR1 reads MNHEY; CDR2 reads SVGAGI. Deletions cut 7 bases from V and 2 bases from J, with 15 bases between. The CDR3 extends over 14 amino acids. The CDR3 reads CASTPTGATYEQYF. DNA for the CDR3: TGTGCCAGCACCCCTACCGGAGCAACCTACGAGCAGTACTTC.

V gene TRBV10-1 combines with J gene TRBJ2-7; a possible D gene is TRBD1 (7 bases). Trimming took off 6 bases at V and 4 bases at J, with 13 bases between the two ends. The CDR3 extends over 13 amino acids. Germline lookup yields CDR1 WNHNN and CDR2 SYGVQD (reference sequence). Here the CDR3 reads CASRRQGGYEQYF. The CDR3, as DNA: TGCGCCAGCAGGAGACAGGGAGGTTACGAGCAGTACTTC.

The V gene is TRBV14, the J gene TRBJ1-2, with D perhaps matching TRBD1 (5 bases). The CDR3 length is 14 residues. The germline gives CDR1 SGHDN, CDR2 FVKESK. V lost 4 bases and J 8 bases, leaving 17 bases between the germline ends. The CDR3 nucleotides read TGTGCCAGCAGCCGAGCATCAGGGCGAATGGGCTACACCTTC. Translating it yields CASSRASGRMGYTF.

The count of this clone is one. The CDR3, as DNA: TGTGCCTGGAGTGCGGACAGCAACTATGGCTACACCTTC. Residues: CAWSADSNYGYTF. The chain combines TRBV30 with TRBJ1-2; D might be TRBD1 (6 bases). V lost 1 base to trimming and J lost 2 bases, with 8 bases between them. The germline gives CDR1 GTSNPN, CDR2 SVGIG (reference sequence). The CDR3 sequence is 13 residues long.

This chain joins TRBV5-1 and TRBJ1-1; D perhaps matches TRBD1 (6 bases). Trimming left V 4 bases short and J 2 bases short, with 12 bases between. CDR1 is SGHRS, CDR2 YFSETQ, per germline. The CDR3 consists of 14 residues. The CDR3 DNA reads as TGCGCCAGCAGCCAGACAGGCAGTAACACTGAAGCTTTCTTT. Its protein is CASSQTGSNTEAFF.

This clone was picked up one time. The chain is built from TRBV7-2 and TRBJ2-7; 11 bases are shared with TRBD2. V was pared by 5 bases and J by 4 bases, with 4 bases of the junction left unmatched. There are 14 residues in the CDR3. CDR1 SGHTA and CDR2 FQGNSA come from the germline V gene. This CDR3 reads CASSVTSGGYEQYF. The CDR3 nucleotides are TGTGCCAGCAGCGTAACTAGCGGGGGTTACGAGCAGTACTTC. Drawing the rest from reference TRBV7-2 and TRBJ2-7, the complete variable domain is GAGVSQSPSNKVTEKGKDVELRCDPISGHTALYWYRQSLGQGLEFLIYFQGNSAPDKSGLPSDRFSAERTGGSVSTLTIQRTQQEDSAVYLCASSVTSGGYEQYFGPGTRLTVT.

This chain connects TRBV6-5 to TRBJ1-2, with D possibly matching TRBD1 (5 bases). This CDR3 is built from 13 residues. The germline CDR1 and CDR2 sequences are MNHEY and SVGAGI. V lost 7 bases, J lost 3 bases, and 12 bases lay in between. The CDR3 here is CASKRAGYYGYTF. CDR3 DNA sequence: TGTGCCAGCAAAAGGGCAGGGTACTATGGCTACACCTTC.

The chain combines TRBV7-3 with TRBJ2-3; TRBD2 matches at 15 bases. Germline V gene lookup returns CDR1 SGHTA and CDR2 FQGTGA. The CDR3 is 17 residues long. The J segment lost 7 bases and the V segment lost 0 bases, leaving 5 bases of the junction unmatched. DNA for the CDR3: TGTGCCAGCAGCTTAACGGGACTAGCGGGGGGTCCAAATACGCAGTATTTT. This gives the protein CASSLTGLAGGPNTQYF.

The V call is TRBV4-1, the J call TRBJ1-1, with D unclear. From germline, CDR1 is MGHRA and CDR2 YSYEKL. The CDR3 has 11 amino acids. The V and J ends lost 4 bases and 12 bases respectively, with 12 bases between them. CDR3 region: CASSRDSRTFF. As DNA, the CDR3 is TGCGCCAGCAGCCGGGATTCTCGAACTTTCTTT.

The chain is built from TRBV4-3 and TRBJ1-1; D gene uncertain. V was clipped by 0 bases and J by 2 bases, with 10 bases between them. This CDR3 region has 15 residues. The V gene's germline CDR1 is LGHNA and CDR2 YSLEER. The CDR3, as DNA: TGCGCCAGCAGCCAAGATTATGAGGGCAACACTGAAGCTTTCTTT. Amino acids: CASSQDYEGNTEAFF.

J is TRBJ2-2 and V is TRBV5-1; D may correspond to TRBD1 or TRBD2 (6 bases each). CDR3 length: 16 residues. CDR1 and CDR2 from the germline V gene are SGHRS and YFSETQ. Trimming pared 4 bases from V and 5 bases from J, leaving 18 bases between. The CDR3 is CASSLRDTRTTGELFF. CDR3 sequence (DNA): TGCGCCAGCAGCCTGCGGGACACACGAACAACCGGGGAGCTGTTTTTT.

V and J are TRBV14 and TRBJ1-3; no clear D. Germline CDR1 and CDR2: SGHDN and FVKESK. CDR3 length equals 12 residues. V gave up 2 bases and J gave up 4 bases, with 3 bases separating them. CDR3 in amino acids: CASSQMGNTIYF. As DNA, the CDR3 is TGTGCCAGCAGCCAAATGGGAAACACCATATATTTT.

The J gene is TRBJ1-2, the V gene TRBV5-6, with D unresolved. The CDR3 extends over 13 amino acids. The V end was cut by 4 bases, the J end by 7 bases, with 14 bases between. From germline, CDR1 is SGHDT and CDR2 YYEEEE. The CDR3 DNA reads as TGTGCCAGCAGCCCGCCCGGGGTGGCTGGCTACACCTTC. Its protein product is CASSPPGVAGYTF.

As regards this clone: The junction and the germline gene differ at one end; a read error may be behind it. Other nucleotide sequences from this sample produce the same CDR3. The chain joins TRBV13 to TRBJ1-5; tentatively, D is TRBD1 (6 bases). Germline lookup yields CDR1 PRHDT and CDR2 FYEKMQ (reference sequence). The CDR3 is made up of 13 amino acids. The CDR3 sequence is CASSLQGTQPQHF. The CDR3 DNA sequence: TGTGCTAGCAGCTTACAGGGAACTCAGCCCCAGCATTTT.

This clone was observed once. The chain carries TRBV9 and TRBJ2-2; D remains ambiguous. The CDR3 sequence is 15 residues long. In germline, CDR1 is SGDLS, CDR2 YYNGEE. Trimming stripped 0 bases from V and 1 base from J, with 7 bases between. The CDR3 DNA is TGTGCCAGCAGCGTAGGACCCCTGAACACCGGGGAGCTGTTTTTT. Translated: CASSVGPLNTGELFF.

This clone was observed a few times. The CDR3: CASSTYSSGTEGYEQYF. The CDR3 nucleotides are TGTGCCAGCAGCACGTACTCCTCCGGGACCGAGGGCTACGAGCAGTACTTC. The rearrangement uses TRBV7-2 and TRBJ2-7; D tentatively reads TRBD1 or TRBD2 (5 bases each). Trimming cost V 5 bases and J 3 bases, with 23 bases left between them. The germline CDR1 and CDR2 sequences are SGHTA and FQGNSA. CDR3 length: 17 residues.

The chain recombines TRBV4-3 with TRBJ2-3; the match to TRBD2 covers 12 bases. The CDR3 covers 19 residues. V lost 1 base, J lost 2 bases, and 10 bases stayed unmatched. Germline V CDR1 and CDR2: LGHNA, YSLEER. The CDR3 loop reads CASSQVGLAGGPNTDTQYF. CDR3 nucleotide sequence: TGCGCCAGCAGCCAAGTAGGGCTAGCGGGGGGGCCGAACACAGATACGCAGTATTTT.

The rearrangement joins TRBV5-1 to TRBJ1-5; D remains unclear. The V gene's germline CDR1 is SGHRS and CDR2 YFSETQ. The V end was cut by 0 bases, the J end by 2 bases, with 9 bases between. The CDR3 loop spans 15 amino acids. The CDR3 sequence is CASSLDDGRNQPQHF. The CDR3 region has the DNA TGCGCCAGCAGCTTGGATGACGGACGCAATCAGCCCCAGCATTTT.

The CDR3 is CASSTSAHSNQPQHF. In nucleotides, the CDR3 is TGTGCCAGTAGTACTTCAGCCCATAGCAATCAGCCCCAGCATTTT. The V and J genes are TRBV19 and TRBJ1-5, with D unresolved. V was trimmed by 4 bases and J by 0 bases, leaving 10 bases between them. Germline loops: CDR1 LNHDA, CDR2 SQIVND (reference sequence). The CDR3 is 15 residues long. The full variable domain, rest sourced from reference TRBV19 and TRBJ1-5, is DGGITQSPKYLFRKEGQNVTLSCEQNLNHDAMYWYRQDPGQGLRLIYYSQIVNDFQKGDIAEGYSVSREKKESFPLTVTSAQKNPTAFYLCASSTSAHSNQPQHFGDGTRLSIL.

V usage is TRBV19 and J usage is TRBJ2-2, with D perhaps matching TRBD1 (5 bases). Trimming removed 1 base at V and 6 bases at J, with 6 bases between. Germline-derived CDR1 and CDR2 are LNHDA and SQIVND (reference sequence). The CDR3 covers 13 residues. The chain's CDR3 is CASSIVGAGELFF. As DNA, the CDR3 is TGTGCCAGTAGTATAGTAGGGGCCGGGGAGCTGTTTTTT.

In this sample, this clone turned up a few times. This rearrangement joins TRBV7-9 to TRBJ2-7; 7 bases agree with TRBD1. Germline V gene data show CDR1 as SEHNR and CDR2 as FQNEAQ (reference sequence). The CDR3 has 16 residues. V trimming: 5 bases; J trimming: 0 bases; junction bases outside the gene matches: 10. The CDR3 nucleotides read TGTGCCAGCAGCGCTCAGGGACAGATTTCCTCCTACGAGCAGTACTTC. It codes for CASSAQGQISSYEQYF.

This chain joins TRBV6-4 and TRBJ1-4; TRBD1 might be the D (5 bases). The length of the CDR3 is 13 residues. V lost 3 bases, J lost 8 bases, and 10 bases lay in between. The germline CDR1 and CDR2 sequences are MRHNA and SNTAGT. CDR3 sequence reads: CASSETEGEKLFF. In DNA form, the CDR3 reads TGTGCCAGCAGTGAAACAGAGGGGGAAAAACTGTTTTTT.